Below, 5 T cell receptor beta chains from the same sample are listed, as sequenced in a study of blood T cell repertoires in COVID-19. Measured with immunoSEQ multiplex PCR; TCRdb has only the in-frame clones, and not every one. This sample yields some 70,000 clones, of which around 80% are seen a single time; 5.3% belongs to the top ten. Input material: peripheral blood. The receptor source for this set is a man between 50 and 59 years old with active COVID-19.

The V gene is TRBV6-5, the J gene TRBJ2-3; D is possibly TRBD1 (5 bases). Germline values: CDR1 MNHEY, CDR2 SVGAGI. CDR3 size: 15 residues. V was pared by 7 bases and J by 2 bases, with 16 bases between. The CDR3 DNA reads as TGTGCCAGCAAGGGTCTAGGGGTAACCACAGATACGCAGTATTTT. Amino acid sequence: CASKGLGVTTDTQYF.

This clone was picked up a small number of times. The sample has other DNA sequences that encode this CDR3 too. The rearrangement links TRBV6-6 to TRBJ2-2; a weak D match, TRBD2 (5 bases). V lost 2 bases and J lost 3, with 7 bases in between. The length of the CDR3 is 14 residues. Germline V gene sequence: CDR1 MNHNY, CDR2 SVGAGI (reference sequence). CDR3 bases: TGTGCCAGCAGTTACAGGCGGGACACCGGGGAGCTGTTTTTT. Protein sequence: CASSYRRDTGELFF.

The rearrangement links TRBV7-3 to TRBJ2-1; tentative D call: TRBD2 (6 bases). The ends were cut back, 2 bases at V and 5 bases at J, with 7 bases in the middle. Germline CDR1 and CDR2: SGHTA and FQGTGA. The CDR3 loop spans 13 amino acids. The CDR3 loop reads CASSLERDNEQFF. The DNA of the CDR3 is TGTGCCAGCAGCTTAGAGCGGGACAATGAGCAGTTCTTC.

The genes are TRBV18 and TRBJ1-5; 7 bases fit TRBD1. The CDR3 extends over 15 amino acids. The germline gives CDR1 KGHSH, CDR2 LQKENI. After removal of 4 bases from V and 0 bases from J, the junction contained 3 bases not matched to a gene. The CDR3 region has the DNA TGTGCCAGCTCACTCGGACAGGTTAGCAATCAGCCCCAGCATTTT. This translates into CASSLGQVSNQPQHF.

The rearrangement links TRBV6-5 to TRBJ2-7; TRBD1 agrees at 10 bases. Germline loops: CDR1 MNHEY, CDR2 SVGAGI. The trim removed 7 bases at V and 5 bases at J, leaving 8 bases unmatched. This CDR3 region has 14 residues. DNA of the CDR3: TGTGCCAGCATTCAAGACAGGGGGCGCCACGAGCAGTACTTC. It translates to CASIQDRGRHEQYF.